The sample holds one count of the clone carrying this T cell receptor (beta chain). The PCR had 60 Vbeta and 13 Jbeta primers. Clones were read by immunoSEQ multiplex PCR, and TCRdb kept only the in-frame ones, dropping some. The data contain under 200,000 clones, around 84% of them singletons. The CDR3 length is 15 residues. Looked up from germline, CDR1 is SGDLS and CDR2 is YYNGEE. The V gene end was trimmed by 3 bases and the J gene end by 0 bases; junction bases not matched to a gene: 3. This sample is drawn from a study of cytomegalovirus exposure and HLA in healthy donors. This TCR was recovered from a man in his fifties or sixties in good health and CMV-seropositive. The genes are TRBV9 and TRBJ2-3, with 8 bases lining up with TRBD1. The sequencing sample was made of PBMCs. As DNA, the CDR3 is TGTGCCAGCAGCGACGGACAGGGCAGCACAGATACGCAGTATTTT. This codes for CASSDGQGSTDTQYF.